These 11 T cell receptor beta chains originate from one sample sequenced in a study of blood T cell repertoires in COVID-19. TCRdb keeps only in-frame clones here, not all; method: immunoSEQ multiplex PCR. The repertoire includes approximately 100,000 clones, roughly nine tenths of them detected once, and roughly 17% sits in the top ten. The sample comprised peripheral blood. The receptors originated from an elderly woman in a cohort sampled during active COVID-19.

The chain's CDR3 is CAWSARDYGNIQYF. CDR3 DNA sequence: TGTGCCTGGAGTGCCCGGGACTACGGGAACATTCAGTACTTC. The chain employs TRBV30 and TRBJ2-4; 7 positions agree with TRBD2. Unmatched junction bases numbered 7, after V lost 1 base and J lost 7 bases. CDR1 is GTSNPN, CDR2 SVGIG, per germline (reference sequence). There are 14 residues in the CDR3.

Comments on this clone: This sample also contains other DNA sequences that code for the same CDR3. The DNA of the CDR3 is TGTGCCAGCAGTGACTCTCCTAATGAGCAGTTCTTC. Encoded protein: CASSDSPNEQFF. V and J are TRBV6-4 and TRBJ2-1, with unresolved D. The CDR3 is 12 amino acids. Germline CDR1 MRHNA, CDR2 SNTAGT. The V and J ends lost 0 bases and 7 bases respectively, with 4 bases between them.

The rearrangement uses TRBV29-1 and TRBJ1-1; D not certain. The V gene lost 7 bases and the J gene lost 3 bases, with 15 bases spanning the gap. The CDR3 sequence is 13 residues long. Germline assignment: CDR1 SQVTM and CDR2 ANQGSEA. Here the CDR3 reads CSANIPQDTEAFF. CDR3 nucleotides: TGCAGCGCAAATATCCCACAAGACACTGAAGCTTTCTTT.

The chain recombines TRBV7-2 with TRBJ2-7, with 7 bases aligning to TRBD2. Losses at the gene ends were 5 bases for V and 7 bases for J; bases not matched to a gene: 11. The CDR3 loop spans 14 amino acids. CDR1 and CDR2 (germline): SGHTA, FQGNSA. CDR3 region: CASSPRAGAAEQYF. CDR3 DNA: TGTGCCAGCAGCCCTCGGGCGGGAGCGGCTGAGCAGTACTTC. The full variable domain, in which reference TRBV7-2 and TRBJ2-7 provide the parts outside the CDR3, is GAGVSQSPSNKVTEKGKDVELRCDPISGHTALYWYRQSLGQGLEFLIYFQGNSAPDKSGLPSDRFSAERTGGSVSTLTIQRTQQEDSAVYLCASSPRAGAAEQYFGPGTRLTVT.

This clone was found a few times. The CDR3 loop is CNSRDRVRSGYTF. The CDR3 DNA follows: TGCAACTCACGCGACAGGGTAAGAAGTGGCTACACCTTC. The chain has TRBV29-1 and TRBJ1-2, with 7 bases that match TRBD1. CDR3 size: 13 residues. Germline V gene data show CDR1 as SQVTM and CDR2 as ANQGSEA.

The chain links TRBV18 to TRBJ1-4; D might be TRBD1 (5 bases). Trimming took 5 bases from V and 4 from J, leaving 23 bases between them. Germline V gene sequence: CDR1 KGHSH, CDR2 LQKENI. This CDR3 spans 18 amino acids. This CDR3 reads CASSSKQDQGSGNEKLFF. The CDR3 bases are TGTGCCAGCTCATCCAAACAGGATCAAGGGTCCGGTAATGAAAAACTGTTTTTT.

This chain links TRBV14 with TRBJ2-3; D possibly corresponds to TRBD2 (5 bases). V lost 4 bases and J 0 bases, leaving 17 bases between the germline ends. In germline, CDR1 is SGHDN, CDR2 FVKESK. This CDR3 is built from 17 residues. The CDR3 DNA follows: TGTGCCAGCAGCCCAGAGTACGGGGTGAGGAGCACAGATACGCAGTATTTT. Translated, it gives CASSPEYGVRSTDTQYF.

This clone was seen a few times. This rearrangement joins TRBV9 to TRBJ2-7; 8 nucleotides match TRBD2. Germline V gives CDR1 SGDLS, CDR2 YYNGEE. The V segment lost 3 bases and the J segment 1 base; nucleotides outside the gene matches: 3. The CDR3 is 14 amino acids. The CDR3 protein is CASSATSASYEQYF. CDR3 nucleotides: TGTGCCAGCAGCGCGACTAGCGCATCCTACGAGCAGTACTTC.

This clone has just one count. The chain joins TRBV4-2 to TRBJ2-7; 14 bases fit TRBD2. V dropped 3 bases and J dropped 1; count of bases not matched to a gene: 2. Germline V CDR1 and CDR2: LGHNA, YNFKEQ. This CDR3 is 16 amino acids long. This CDR3 is CASSQGLAGESYEQYF. Written as DNA, the CDR3 is TGTGCCAGCAGCCAGGGACTAGCGGGGGAGTCCTACGAGCAGTACTTC.

V usage is TRBV19 and J usage is TRBJ2-4, with a possible D match to TRBD1 (6 bases). The CDR3 is 15 amino acids. Germline-derived CDR1 and CDR2 are LNHDA and SQIVND (reference sequence). Trimming took 3 bases from V and 6 from J, leaving 15 bases between them. The CDR3 region is CASSIAQGRGNIQYF. The CDR3 coding sequence is TGTGCCAGTAGTATTGCCCAGGGGCGAGGAAACATTCAGTACTTC.

V usage is TRBV24-1 and J usage is TRBJ2-4; 7 bases match TRBD1. This CDR3 region has 22 residues. In germline, CDR1 is KGHDR, CDR2 SFDVKD. Trimming at V came to 8 bases and at J to 0 bases, leaving 27 bases not matched to a gene. CDR3 sequence: CATNNNKLQGKMVSVAKNIQYF. As DNA, the CDR3 is TGTGCCACCAACAACAATAAGCTACAGGGGAAGATGGTGAGTGTAGCCAAAAACATTCAGTACTTC.